These 23 T cell receptor beta chains share one sample of origin, sequenced in a study of molecular identifiers for immune sequencing clone quantification. TCRdb independently ran MiXCR on the PCR reads; one entry per CDR3 protein. Altogether 60,000 to 70,000 distinct CDR3 sequences are present, over 15% being singletons, with the ten largest covering about 1.5%. Sequenced: naive CD8+ T cells from blood, with Jurkat cell RNA spiked in. Subset described: FACS-sorted CD8+CD4-CCR7+CD45RA+ naive T cells. These receptors all come from a human donor in good health. Some libraries in this study had Jurkat cell RNA spiked in.

A few counts support this clonotype. One base away lies a much larger clone, so this may be a sequencing read error. This chain uses TRBV11-2 with TRBJ2-3, with unresolved D. CDR3 length: 14 residues. CDR1 SGHAT and CDR2 FQNNGV come from the germline V gene. CDR3 bases: TGTGCCAGCAGCTACATCGGTTACACAGATACGCATTATTTT. It encodes CASSYIGYTDTHYF.

This clonotype was picked up many times. The chain is built from TRBV7-8 and TRBJ1-2; maybe TRBD1 (6 bases). The length of the CDR3 is 14 residues. Trimming stripped 1 base from V and 4 bases from J, with 10 bases between. Germline V gene lookup returns CDR1 SGHVS and CDR2 FQNEAQ. The CDR3 DNA reads as TGTGCCAGCAGCTTAGTGGGGACAACCTATGGCTACACCTTC. Translation gives CASSLVGTTYGYTF.

This clonotype showed up many times. The gene calls are TRBV7-9 and TRBJ1-2; D call uncertain. This CDR3 contains 15 residues. Per the germline V gene, CDR1 is SEHNR and CDR2 is FQNEAQ (reference sequence). V was pared by 2 bases and J by 4 bases, with 14 bases between. CDR3 sequence (DNA): TGTGCCAGCAGCTTATTGGAGGGAGGGAGCTATGGCTACACCTTC. Amino acid sequence: CASSLLEGGSYGYTF.

This sequence joins TRBV12-3 or TRBV12-4 and TRBJ2-2, with 9 bases lining up with TRBD2. The CDR3 has 15 residues. V dropped 11 bases and J dropped 6; count of bases not matched to a gene: 13. For the CDR3, the DNA is TGTGCCGCCCAAGGGGGGACTAGCAGGTCCGGGGAGCTGTTTTTT. Its protein is CAAQGGTSRSGELFF.

This clonotype was picked up a small number of times. V and J are TRBV7-9 and TRBJ2-5; D is uncertain. Germline V lookup: CDR1 SEHNR, CDR2 FQNEAQ (reference sequence). Deletions cut 2 bases from V and 4 bases from J, with 11 bases between. The CDR3 runs 14 residues. The CDR3 is CASSLLGLGETQYF. As DNA, the CDR3 is TGTGCCAGCAGCTTATTGGGTCTTGGAGAGACCCAGTACTTC.

This clonotype was seen at least ten times. The V and J genes are TRBV20-1 and TRBJ2-7, with D perhaps TRBD1 (5 bases). Trimming removed 3 bases at V and 2 bases at J, with 11 bases between. The CDR3 is 13 residues long. Germline V gives CDR1 DFQATT, CDR2 SNEGSKA (reference sequence). In DNA form, the CDR3 reads TGCAGTGCTAGTGCAGGACAAACCTACGAGCAGTACTTC. It translates to CSASAGQTYEQYF.

This clonotype was observed many times. The chain joins TRBV7-9 to TRBJ2-3, with 9 bases identical to TRBD1. With 5 bases clipped from V and 6 bases from J, the junction kept 6 bases outside the gene matches. The CDR3 is made up of 14 amino acids. Germline V gene data show CDR1 as SEHNR and CDR2 as FQNEAQ (reference sequence). CDR3 sequence: CASSKTGGMDTQYF. CDR3 coding DNA: TGTGCCAGCAGCAAGACAGGGGGTATGGATACGCAGTATTTT.

Concerning this clonotype itself: A read error is possible here, since a much larger clone lies one base away. This rearrangement joins TRBV27 to TRBJ1-3; D is unresolved. This CDR3 has 14 amino acids. Germline V gives CDR1 MNHEY, CDR2 SMNVEV (reference sequence). CDR3 amino acids: CASSHDGSGNTINF. CDR3 nucleotide sequence: TGTGCCAGCAGTCACGACGGATCTGGAAACACCATAAATTTT.

On this clonotype: This may stem from a read error, because a much larger clone lies one nucleotide away. The V and J genes are TRBV11-3 and TRBJ2-2; possibly TRBD2 for D (5 bases). Germline V lookup: CDR1 SGHNT, CDR2 YENEEA. CDR3 size: 14 residues. CDR3 protein: CASRSPLRTGELVF. CDR3 nucleotide sequence: TGTGCCAGCAGGAGCCCACTGAGGACCGGGGAGCTGGTTTTT.

Worth noting for this clonotype: A single base separates this from a much larger clone, so it may be a read error. This chain connects TRBV2 to TRBJ2-7; D might be TRBD1 or TRBD2, each matching 5 bases. Between the trimmed V and J ends, which lost 6 bases and 5 bases, there was a span of 14 bases. The CDR3 is made up of 13 amino acids. CDR1 and CDR2 from the germline V gene are SNHLY and FYNNEI. CDR3 sequence: CASRARGVHEQYF. CDR3 DNA: TGTGCCAGCAGAGCCCGAGGGGTGCACGAGCAGTACTTC.

There are many counts of this clonotype. This chain uses TRBV9 with TRBJ2-5, with D unclear. CDR3 length: 13 residues. Germline V gene data show CDR1 as SGDLS and CDR2 as YYNGEE. V lost 0 bases and J 2 bases, leaving 5 bases between the germline ends. In DNA, the CDR3 is TGTGCCAGCAGCGTAGACAGTCAAGAGACCCAGTACTTC. Its protein is CASSVDSQETQYF.

This clonotype was seen ten or more times. The J gene is TRBJ2-4, the V gene TRBV30; D perhaps matches TRBD2 (5 bases). Trimming left V 0 bases short and J 0 bases short, with 12 bases between. The germline gives CDR1 GTSNPN, CDR2 SVGIG (reference sequence). This CDR3 has 16 amino acids. CDR3: CAWSVRGSIAKNIQYF. The CDR3 coding sequence is TGTGCCTGGAGTGTACGAGGGTCGATAGCCAAAAACATTCAGTACTTC.

Relative to its sample, this clonotype is medium-sized. The chain employs TRBV30 and TRBJ2-1; TRBD2 aligns across 11 bases. Trimming removed 3 bases from V and 6 bases from J; junction bases left unmatched: 1. The germline gives CDR1 GTSNPN, CDR2 SVGIG (reference sequence). CDR3 length: 13 residues. CDR3 bases: TGTGCCTGGAGCGGACTAGCGGGCAATGAGCAGTTCTTC. Its protein product is CAWSGLAGNEQFF. Using reference TRBV30 and TRBJ2-1 for the parts outside the CDR3, the full variable domain is SQTIHQWPATLVQPVGSPLSLECTVEGTSNPNLYWYRQAAGRGLQLLFYSVGIGQISSEVPQNLSASRPQDRQFILSSKKLLLSDSGFYLCAWSGLAGNEQFFGPGTRLTVL.

This clonotype was seen many times. The V gene is TRBV7-9, the J gene TRBJ1-1; tentative D call: TRBD1 (5 bases). Germline V lookup: CDR1 SEHNR, CDR2 FQNEAQ (reference sequence). V gave up 5 bases and J gave up 7 bases, with 20 bases separating them. The CDR3 is 15 amino acids. Here the CDR3 reads CASSLGSGRDDEAFF. CDR3 DNA sequence: TGTGCCAGCAGCCTAGGGTCGGGGCGCGATGATGAAGCTTTCTTT.

Written as DNA, the CDR3 is TGTGCCAGTAGTTCAACCCCCGGAACGACAGTGAATAGCAATCAGCCCCAGCATTTT. Translated, it gives CASSSTPGTTVNSNQPQHF. V is TRBV19 and J is TRBJ1-5; maybe TRBD1 (5 bases). CDR1 and CDR2 from the germline V gene are LNHDA and SQIVND (reference sequence). The ends were cut back, 5 bases at V and 0 bases at J, with 23 bases in the middle. The CDR3 has 19 residues.

This clonotype was counted a few times. Since a much larger clone is just one base distant, this may be a read error. The chain uses TRBV7-6 and TRBJ2-2; perhaps TRBD2 as D (6 bases). From germline, CDR1 is SGHVS and CDR2 FNYEAQ. This CDR3 is built from 15 residues. The CDR3 coding sequence is TGTGCCAGCAGCATGGCCGGCACAAACACCGGGGGGCTGTTTTTT. Protein product: CASSMAGTNTGGLFF.

This clonotype has at least ten counts. This chain connects TRBV25-1 to TRBJ2-7, with TRBD1 matching over 8 bases. Germline values: CDR1 MGHDK, CDR2 SYGVNS. With V trimmed by 4 bases and J by 6 bases, 8 bases remained unmatched. The CDR3 length is 14 residues. Here the CDR3 DNA reads TGTGCCAGCAGTGGGCAGGGGGCCTTAAGCGAGCAGTACTTC. It codes for CASSGQGALSEQYF.

This chain joins TRBV7-2 and TRBJ1-1; 9 bases align to TRBD1. V lost 3 bases to trimming and J lost 5 bases; unmatched junction nucleotides: 1. This CDR3 region has 13 residues. Germline assignment: CDR1 SGHTA and CDR2 FQGNSA. CDR3 sequence reads: CASSFGTGTEAFF. CDR3 nucleotide sequence: TGTGCCAGCAGCTTCGGGACAGGGACTGAAGCTTTCTTT.

In regard to this clonotype: The junction does not match germline at one end; this may be a read error. The rearrangement joins TRBV12-3 or TRBV12-4 to TRBJ2-7, with TRBD2 identical over 10 bases. The CDR3 consists of 20 residues. CDR3 loop: CASSSGTSAKRAEYSYGQYF. The CDR3 nucleotides are TGTGCCAGCAGTTCCGGGACTAGCGCCAAACGGGCAGAGTACTCCTACGGGCAGTACTTC.

The chain joins TRBV6-6 to TRBJ2-7; the D call may be TRBD1 or TRBD2 (5 bases each). The V and J ends lost 2 bases and 3 bases respectively, with 17 bases between them. The CDR3 loop spans 16 amino acids. Germline V gene data show CDR1 as MNHNY and CDR2 as SVGAGI (reference sequence). CDR3 in amino acids: CASSYTDSGAHYEQYF. In nucleotides, the CDR3 is TGTGCCAGCAGTTACACAGATTCCGGGGCCCACTACGAGCAGTACTTC.

This clonotype was seen ten or more times. The chain couples TRBV5-5 to TRBJ1-4; D is unresolved. The germline V and J ends were trimmed by 2 bases and 5 bases, with 13 bases remaining between them. Germline V CDR1 and CDR2: SGHKS, YYEKEE (reference sequence). This CDR3 is 15 amino acids long. The CDR3 nucleotides are TGTGCCAGCAGCTTTTATATCCCAGAAAATGAAAAACTGTTTTTT. This translates into CASSFYIPENEKLFF.

This clonotype was counted many times. V usage is TRBV9 and J usage is TRBJ2-7; TRBD2 agrees at 10 bases. The CDR3 loop spans 14 amino acids. The trim removed 4 bases at V and 3 bases at J, leaving 4 bases unmatched. Germline CDR1 and CDR2: SGDLS and YYNGEE. The CDR3 reads CASSPTSGFYEQYF. For the CDR3, the DNA is TGTGCCAGCAGCCCGACTAGCGGGTTCTACGAGCAGTACTTC.

As regards this clonotype: A much larger clone sits a single nucleotide away, making a read error possible. The chain combines TRBV5-3 with TRBJ2-4; D gene uncertain. TRBV5-3 is noted as an ORF with a role that remains uncertain. The length of the CDR3 is 16 residues. CDR3 region: CASSLGTSIFRDIQYF. The CDR3 coding sequence is TGTGCCAGCAGCTTGGGAACGTCGATCTTCCGGGACATTCAGTACTTC.